The 13 T cell receptor beta chains listed next were all sequenced from one sample in a study of beta chain features in type 1 diabetes. Findings and caveats of the study: Type 1 diabetes patients had TCRB CDR3s that were shorter (moderately but significantly so) in all four CD4+ subsets.

As every portion of the isolated RNA was reverse transcribed, the sequencing read expressed TCRB transcripts. The data were produced by immunoSEQ multiplex PCR, yet TCRdb's version contains in-frame clones alone and is incomplete. The sample consists of approximately 360,000 clones, around 12% of them appearing once. Antigens of these TCRs are unknown. Sample: naive CD4+ T cells from blood. Receptor source: a woman aged 18-35 years with type 1 diabetes.

This clone was counted between two and nine times. The chain recombines TRBV19 with TRBJ2-1; TRBD1 agrees at 9 bases. With 5 bases clipped from V and 9 bases from J, the junction kept 11 bases outside the gene matches. The CDR3 runs 15 residues. Germline V gene data show CDR1 as LNHDA and CDR2 as SQIVND (reference sequence). The CDR3 sequence: CASSPLGTGPPEQFF. CDR3 in DNA: TGTGCCAGTAGTCCGCTTGGGACAGGGCCACCTGAGCAGTTCTTC.

This clone has just a few counts. J is TRBJ2-7 and V is TRBV5-4, with a possible D match to TRBD2 (6 bases). V lost 0 bases to trimming and J lost 0 bases, with 10 bases between them. Per the germline V gene, CDR1 is SGHNT and CDR2 is YYREEE (reference sequence). The CDR3 extends over 15 amino acids. The CDR3 DNA follows: TGTGCCAGCAGCTTGGATCGGGGGAGCTCCTACGAGCAGTACTTC. Encoded protein: CASSLDRGSSYEQYF. Supplemented by reference TRBV5-4 and TRBJ2-7, the full variable domain reads ETGVTQSPTHLIKTRGQQVTLRCSSQSGHNTVSWYQQALGQGPQFIFQYYREEENGRGNFPPRFSGLQFPNYSSELNVNALELDDSALYLCASSLDRGSSYEQYFGPGTRLTVT.

This rearrangement joins TRBV6-6 to TRBJ1-1; no clear D. The CDR3 length is 14 residues. Germline CDR1 MNHNY, CDR2 SVGAGI (reference sequence). The germline V and J ends were trimmed by 2 bases and 0 bases, with 7 bases remaining between them. DNA for the CDR3: TGTGCCAGCAGTTACGTGACACTGAACACTGAAGCTTTCTTT. This codes for CASSYVTLNTEAFF.

This clone was detected a few times. This chain links TRBV18 with TRBJ2-1; D may be TRBD1 (5 bases). V lost 1 base to trimming and J lost 10 bases, with 14 bases between them. Germline V CDR1 and CDR2: KGHSH, LQKENI. The CDR3 length is 14 residues. The CDR3 reads CASSPQHSGAEQFF. CDR3 DNA sequence: TGTGCCAGCTCACCACAACATAGTGGGGCGGAGCAGTTCTTC.

The chain links TRBV7-9 to TRBJ1-2; possibly TRBD1 for D (6 bases). V lost 5 bases and J lost 3, with 16 bases in between. Germline CDR1 and CDR2: SEHNR and FQNEAQ (reference sequence). This CDR3 is built from 15 residues. CDR3 in amino acids: CASSPGGQRHYGYTF. As DNA, the CDR3 is TGTGCCAGCAGCCCGGGAGGACAGCGCCACTATGGCTACACCTTC.

V is TRBV4-1 and J is TRBJ1-5; the D gene is possibly TRBD1 (5 bases). The germline V gene encodes CDR1 MGHRA and CDR2 YSYEKL. V lost 0 bases, J lost 7 bases, and 19 bases lay in between. There are 17 residues in the CDR3. The CDR3 DNA reads TGCGCCAGCAGCCAAGATACACTGGGGGGTCCGTCGCAGCCCCAGCATTTT. Its translation: CASSQDTLGGPSQPQHF.

This sequence joins TRBV9 and TRBJ2-2; 8 bases map to TRBD2. Germline CDR1 reads SGDLS; CDR2 reads YYNGEE. The CDR3 totals 15 residues. J gave up 6 bases and V 2 bases, and 6 bases lay outside the gene matches. This CDR3 reads CASSVGTSTPGELFF. The CDR3 bases are TGTGCCAGCAGCGTTGGGACTAGTACCCCCGGGGAGCTGTTTTTT.

The rearrangement uses TRBV28 and TRBJ2-7; no definite D call. Per germline, CDR1 MDHEN and CDR2 SYDVKM. The CDR3 loop spans 12 amino acids. Trimming took 6 bases from V and 4 from J, leaving 10 bases between them. CDR3 sequence reads: CASSALKYEQYF. CDR3 nucleotides: TGTGCCAGCAGCGCGTTGAAGTACGAGCAGTACTTC.

This clone was recorded a few times. The J gene is TRBJ2-5, the V gene TRBV9, with 7 bases fitting TRBD1. This CDR3 has 15 residues. The junction had 6 bases not matched to a gene; V was cut back by 0 bases and J by 4 bases. The V gene's germline CDR1 is SGDLS and CDR2 YYNGEE. CDR3 nucleotide sequence: TGTGCCAGCAGCGTAGCGACAGGGAAGGTAGAGACCCAGTACTTC. It translates to CASSVATGKVETQYF.

This clone has only a few counts. The rearrangement joins TRBV20-1 to TRBJ1-4, with D unclear. Trimming removed 3 bases at V and 7 bases at J, with 3 bases between. CDR1 and CDR2 (germline): DFQATT, SNEGSKA (reference sequence). The CDR3 runs to 10 residues. The CDR3 region has the DNA TGCAGTGCTAGGAGTGAAAAACTGTTTTTT. It translates to CSARSEKLFF.

The V call is TRBV9, the J call TRBJ2-7, with D possibly TRBD2 on 6 matching bases. Trimming took off 0 bases at V and 5 bases at J, with 18 bases between the two ends. The CDR3 is 16 amino acids. Germline V gene lookup returns CDR1 SGDLS and CDR2 YYNGEE. CDR3 sequence (DNA): TGTGCCAGCAGCGTAGATCCCGGGACTGGCCCTAACGAGCAGTACTTC. Residues: CASSVDPGTGPNEQYF.

The chain recombines TRBV7-9 with TRBJ1-3, with no clear D. Germline V lookup: CDR1 SEHNR, CDR2 FQNEAQ (reference sequence). The CDR3 loop spans 14 amino acids. V lost 1 base to trimming and J lost 0 bases, with 4 bases between them. CDR3 region: CASSLVSSGNTIYF. CDR3 bases: TGTGCCAGCAGCTTAGTCAGCTCTGGAAACACCATATATTTT.

This chain links TRBV7-9 with TRBJ1-2; D is possibly TRBD1 (5 bases). The CDR3 is made up of 14 amino acids. From germline, CDR1 is SEHNR and CDR2 FQNEAQ (reference sequence). V lost 3 bases and J 4 bases, leaving 12 bases between the germline ends. The CDR3 coding sequence is TGTGCCAGCAGCTTTTTTCAGGGTCCCTATGGCTACACCTTC. Translation gives CASSFFQGPYGYTF. The full variable domain, completed using reference TRBV7-9 and TRBJ1-2, is DTGVSQNPRHKITKRGQNVTFRCDPISEHNRLYWYRQTLGQGPEFLTYFQNEAQLEKSRLLSDRFSAERPKGSFSTLEIQRTEQGDSAMYLCASSFFQGPYGYTFGSGTRLTVV.